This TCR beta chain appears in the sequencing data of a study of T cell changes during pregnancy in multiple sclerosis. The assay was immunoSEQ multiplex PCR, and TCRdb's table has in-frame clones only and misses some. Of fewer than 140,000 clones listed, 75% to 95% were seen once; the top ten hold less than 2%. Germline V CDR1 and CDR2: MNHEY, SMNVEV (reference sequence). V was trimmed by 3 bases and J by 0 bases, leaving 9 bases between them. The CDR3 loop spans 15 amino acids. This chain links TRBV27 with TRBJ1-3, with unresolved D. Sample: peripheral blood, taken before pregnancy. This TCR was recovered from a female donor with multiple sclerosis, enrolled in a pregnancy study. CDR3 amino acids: CASSFSRDSGNTIYF. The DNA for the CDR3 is TGTGCCAGCAGTTTCTCCCGGGACTCTGGAAACACCATATATTTT.